This record covers a single T cell receptor (beta chain). These data come from a study of synovial regulatory T cells in juvenile arthritis. Study information: Treatments: a few naive, six methotrexate, one methotrexate plus infliximab, one unknown.

Eleven-patient cohort: some 11 active juvenile idiopathic arthritis patients, 3 polyarticular, 8 oligoarticular. Profiled with immunoSEQ multiplex PCR; TCRdb holds only in-frame clones, not every one. This sample contains roughly 10,000 clones. Source material: Treg cells from blood. Subset in this sample: remaining (HLA-DR-negative) circulating blood Treg cells. The receptor was derived from a donor between 2 and 29 years old with juvenile idiopathic arthritis.

The CDR3 is CASSYGQSGYTF. The gene calls are TRBV6-4 and TRBJ1-2; absent DNA, TCRdb's TRBD1 call cannot be checked. CDR1 is MRHNA, CDR2 SNTAGT, per germline. The CDR3 is made up of 12 amino acids. The nucleotide record is missing.